This T cell receptor beta chain was found in a study of cytomegalovirus exposure and HLA in healthy donors. Study-level points and caveats: For TCR beta chains, V- and J-gene trimming was later linked to a missense DCLRE1C variant. Within an earlier analysis, most TCR beta V segments proved productive either about 87% or about 30% of the time.

Researchers ran the PCR with 60 Vbeta and 13 Jbeta primers. In the source study's methods: Later analysis identified tens of millions of unique TCR beta chains, 10 million to 12 million shared. TCRdb's table, derived via immunoSEQ multiplex PCR, lists solely in-frame clones and lacks some. Clone size and the V and J calls come from that table; the DNA yielded D and trimming. The sample lists 150,000 to 200,000 clones; approximately 80% were seen once. This CDR3 is 16 amino acids long. Trimming took 2 bases from V and 4 from J, leaving 17 bases between them. Per germline, CDR1 SGHTA and CDR2 FQGTGA. To note about this clone: The antigen remains unidentified.

The sequenced sample consisted of PBMCs. The clonotype originates from a man younger than 35 in good health and CMV-seronegative. This chain uses TRBV7-3 with TRBJ1-2, with a possible D match to TRBD1 (6 bases). CDR3 in DNA: TGTGCCAGCAGCTTAGGAGGACCAGGGGAGGGCTATGGCTACACCTTC. It yields the protein CASSLGGPGEGYGYTF.